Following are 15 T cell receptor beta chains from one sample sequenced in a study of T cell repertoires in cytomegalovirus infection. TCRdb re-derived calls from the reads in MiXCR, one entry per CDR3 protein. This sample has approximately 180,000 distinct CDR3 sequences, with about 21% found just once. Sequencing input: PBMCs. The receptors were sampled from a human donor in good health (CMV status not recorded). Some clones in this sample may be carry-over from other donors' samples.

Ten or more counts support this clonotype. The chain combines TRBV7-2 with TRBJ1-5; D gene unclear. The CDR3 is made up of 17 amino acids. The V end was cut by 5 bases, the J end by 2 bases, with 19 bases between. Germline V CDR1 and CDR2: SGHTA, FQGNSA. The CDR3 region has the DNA TGTGCCAGCAGCCGAGAGCGGGAGAAAGCTGGCAATCAGCCCCAGCATTTT. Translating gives CASSREREKAGNQPQHF. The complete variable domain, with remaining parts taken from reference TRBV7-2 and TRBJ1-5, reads GAGVSQSPSNKVTEKGKDVELRCDPISGHTALYWYRQSLGQGLEFLIYFQGNSAPDKSGLPSDRFSAERTGGSVSTLTIQRTQQEDSAVYLCASSREREKAGNQPQHFGDGTRLSIL.

This CDR3 is CASTESLGGRYEQYF. For the CDR3, the DNA is TGTGCCAGTACCGAGAGTTTGGGGGGACGCTACGAGCAGTACTTC. The gene calls are TRBV19 and TRBJ2-7, with D maybe TRBD2 (6 bases). Trimming shortened V by 7 bases and J by 3 bases, and 19 bases separated the two germline ends. The CDR3 extends over 15 amino acids. Per the germline V gene, CDR1 is LNHDA and CDR2 is SQIVND (reference sequence).

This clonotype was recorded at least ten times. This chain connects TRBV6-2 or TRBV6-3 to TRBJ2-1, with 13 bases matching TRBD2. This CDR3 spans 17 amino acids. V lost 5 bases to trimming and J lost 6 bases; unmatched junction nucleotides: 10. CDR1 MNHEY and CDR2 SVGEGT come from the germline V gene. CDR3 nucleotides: TGTGCCAGCAGTAAACCGACTAGCGGGAGGTTTGTCAATGAGCAGTTCTTC. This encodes CASSKPTSGRFVNEQFF.

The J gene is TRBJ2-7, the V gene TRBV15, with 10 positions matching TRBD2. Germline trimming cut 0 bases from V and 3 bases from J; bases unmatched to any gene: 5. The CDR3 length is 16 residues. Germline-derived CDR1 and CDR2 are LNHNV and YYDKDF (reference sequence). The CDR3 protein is CATSRDLASGSYEQYF. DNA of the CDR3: TGTGCCACCAGCAGAGATTTGGCTAGCGGGAGCTACGAGCAGTACTTC.

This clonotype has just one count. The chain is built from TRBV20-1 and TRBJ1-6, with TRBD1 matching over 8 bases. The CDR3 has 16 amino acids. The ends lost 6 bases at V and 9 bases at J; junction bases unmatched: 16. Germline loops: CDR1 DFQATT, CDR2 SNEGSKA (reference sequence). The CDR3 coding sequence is TGCAGTGCAAGCACCGAGCCCAGGGGGCTGAGTTCACCCCTCCACTTT. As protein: CSASTEPRGLSSPLHF.

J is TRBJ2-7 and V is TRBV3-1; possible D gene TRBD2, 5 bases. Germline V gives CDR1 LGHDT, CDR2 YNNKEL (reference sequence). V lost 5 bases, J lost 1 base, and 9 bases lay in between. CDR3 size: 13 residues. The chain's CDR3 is CASSETNSYEQYF. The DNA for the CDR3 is TGTGCCAGCAGCGAGACTAATTCCTACGAGCAGTACTTC.

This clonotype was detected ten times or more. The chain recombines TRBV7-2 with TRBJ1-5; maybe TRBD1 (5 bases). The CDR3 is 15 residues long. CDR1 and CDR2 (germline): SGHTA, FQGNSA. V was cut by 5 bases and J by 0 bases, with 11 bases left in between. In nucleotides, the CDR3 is TGTGCCAGCAGCAAGGACACTTATAGCAATCAGCCCCAGCATTTT. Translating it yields CASSKDTYSNQPQHF.

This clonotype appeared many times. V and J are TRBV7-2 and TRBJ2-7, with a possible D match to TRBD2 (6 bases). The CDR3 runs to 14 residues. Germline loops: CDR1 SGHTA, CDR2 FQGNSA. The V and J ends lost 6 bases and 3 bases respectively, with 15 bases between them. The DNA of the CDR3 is TGTGCCAGCAGTTCAATCGCGGGGAGCTACGAGCAGTACTTC. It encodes CASSSIAGSYEQYF.

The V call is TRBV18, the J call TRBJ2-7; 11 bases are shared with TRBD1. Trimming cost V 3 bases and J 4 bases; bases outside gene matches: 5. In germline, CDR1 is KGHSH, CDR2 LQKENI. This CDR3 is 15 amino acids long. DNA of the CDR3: TGTGCCAGCTCACCCCGGGACAGGGGGTTGTACGAGCAGTACTTC. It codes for CASSPRDRGLYEQYF.

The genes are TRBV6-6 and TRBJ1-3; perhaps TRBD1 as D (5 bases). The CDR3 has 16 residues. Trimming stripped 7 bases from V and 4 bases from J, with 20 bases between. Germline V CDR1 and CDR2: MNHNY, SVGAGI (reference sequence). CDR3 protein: CASMREGITGGNTIYF. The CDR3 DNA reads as TGTGCCAGCATGCGGGAGGGGATCACGGGAGGAAACACCATATATTTT.

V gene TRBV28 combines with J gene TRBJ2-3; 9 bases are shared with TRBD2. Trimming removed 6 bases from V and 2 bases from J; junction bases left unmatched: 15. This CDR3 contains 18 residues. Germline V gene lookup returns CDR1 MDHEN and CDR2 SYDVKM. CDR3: CASSLLRSPSGITDTQYF. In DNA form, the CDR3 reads TGTGCCAGCAGCCTCTTACGATCCCCTAGCGGGATCACAGATACGCAGTATTTT.

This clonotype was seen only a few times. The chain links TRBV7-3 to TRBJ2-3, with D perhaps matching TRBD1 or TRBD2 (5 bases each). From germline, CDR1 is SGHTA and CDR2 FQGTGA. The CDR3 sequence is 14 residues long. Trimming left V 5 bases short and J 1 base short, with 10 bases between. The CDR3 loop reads CASSPQGRTDTQYF. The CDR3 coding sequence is TGTGCCAGCAGCCCCCAGGGACGCACAGATACGCAGTATTTT.

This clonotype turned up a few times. DNA of the CDR3: TGCAGTGCTAGGGCCGCGGGACAGGGCCATCCTGATGAGCAGTTCTTC. This translates into CSARAAGQGHPDEQFF. This chain joins TRBV20-1 and TRBJ2-1; 9 bases fit TRBD1. Germline CDR1 DFQATT, CDR2 SNEGSKA (reference sequence). The V and J ends lost 3 bases and 8 bases, in that order; junction bases with no gene match: 14. The CDR3 has 16 amino acids.

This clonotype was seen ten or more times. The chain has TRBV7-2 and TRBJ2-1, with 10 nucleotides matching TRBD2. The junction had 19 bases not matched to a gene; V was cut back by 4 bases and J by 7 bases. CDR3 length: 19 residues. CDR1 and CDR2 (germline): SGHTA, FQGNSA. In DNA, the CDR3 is TGTGCCAGCAGCTCACGCTTCCTCGGGAGCGGGAGGGTTAGGAATGAGCAGTTCTTC. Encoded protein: CASSSRFLGSGRVRNEQFF.

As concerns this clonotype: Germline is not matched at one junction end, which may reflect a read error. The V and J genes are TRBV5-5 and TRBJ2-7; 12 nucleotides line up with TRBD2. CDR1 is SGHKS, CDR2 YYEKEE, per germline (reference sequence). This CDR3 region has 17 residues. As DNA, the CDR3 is TGTGCCAGCAGCTTGGGAAAGACTAGCGGGAGCTCCTACGAGCAGGACTTC. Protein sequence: CASSLGKTSGSSYEQDF.